This is a list of T cell receptor beta chains from one sample in a study of vaccination and CD4 T cells after COVID-19. TCRdb re-called the PCR reads with MiXCR, one entry per CDR3 protein. The sample has some 1,000 distinct CDR3 sequences, roughly 17% seen once. These receptors' targets are unknown. Sequencing was done on a sample of CD4+ T cells from blood, cultured in vitro. The source of these receptors is a human donor in good health. CDR3s include the opening cysteine and the closing phenylalanine or tryptophan.

v_call cdr3_aa
TRBV20-1 CSARDRRGNTEAFF
TRBV20-1 CSARRLAGVSSPYNEQFF
TRBV19 CASSIRGGRETQYF
TRBV11-3 CASSFSSGTEQFF
TRBV7-2 CASSNNRDREQYF
TRBV2 CASRDRDWQFF
TRBV2 CASGGQDNSPLHF
TRBV6-1 CASRDRINSPLHF
TRBV7-3 CASSLSSGGAETQYF
TRBV19 CASSIEGPGGNTEAFF
TRBV7-9 CASSGGGAYYGYTF
TRBV7-3 CASSLGPGELFF
TRBV12-3/TRBV12-4 CASSFGQGSYEQYF
TRBV5-3 CARSLMRPGFQETQYF
TRBV27 CASSFDRGNGYTF
TRBV20-1 CSARVGGRGYTF
TRBV7-3 CASSLGGWETQYF
TRBV9 CASSVEGDYYNEQFF
TRBV30 CAWSVSRTTSTDTQYF
TRBV4-1 CASSQGVGGLSYEQYF
TRBV5-4 CASSLRTVQETQYF
TRBV7-9 CASSLGQGSEKLFF
TRBV15 CATSRDRDRRGRGQYF
TRBV7-2 CASSLLPGSYEQYF
TRBV7-3 CASSSHSGGATGELFF
TRBV11-2 CASSSLILAGLMPQYF
TRBV5-1 CASSDRTVNIQYF
TRBV24-1 CATSDLSRAANTGELFF
TRBV6-2/TRBV6-3 CASNGRMNTEAFF
TRBV28 CASSTPGQLHSGNTIYF
TRBV15 CATSMRGPGNTIYF
TRBV9 CASSGGLPNTGELFF
TRBV19 CASRDRAGGNTEAFF
TRBV6-5 CASSWAPDRDTQYF
TRBV7-2 CASSYGSSGNTIYF
TRBV7-9 CASSLRDGASYEQYF
TRBV7-9 CASSFWGENTEAFF
TRBV20-1 CRVGRTGGREAFF
TRBV5-1 CASSLMTGQETQYF
TRBV7-8 CASSLAGMETQYF
TRBV6-1 CASSSGRASADTQYF
TRBV28 CASSLEGIDTEAFF
TRBV5-4 CASSLADSGNTIYF
TRBV12-3/TRBV12-4 CASSLGGSNYGYTF
TRBV6-1 CASERWARGYTF
TRBV6-1 CASTSATVFRGRGYGYTF
TRBV7-3 CASSYTGQGITEAFF
TRBV18 CASSPDSGPYEQYF
TRBV10-3 CAISEQQGGELFF
TRBV19 CASSLRTGTGEKLFF
TRBV29-1 CSVTGTSGSLEQYF
TRBV6-1 CASNNRAGTEAFF
TRBV27 CASSQDRANQPQHF
TRBV5-1 CASSLVSGQSYEQYF
TRBV7-9 CASTLDRGLTEAFF
TRBV20-1 CSASDETRTSGGLVDEQFF